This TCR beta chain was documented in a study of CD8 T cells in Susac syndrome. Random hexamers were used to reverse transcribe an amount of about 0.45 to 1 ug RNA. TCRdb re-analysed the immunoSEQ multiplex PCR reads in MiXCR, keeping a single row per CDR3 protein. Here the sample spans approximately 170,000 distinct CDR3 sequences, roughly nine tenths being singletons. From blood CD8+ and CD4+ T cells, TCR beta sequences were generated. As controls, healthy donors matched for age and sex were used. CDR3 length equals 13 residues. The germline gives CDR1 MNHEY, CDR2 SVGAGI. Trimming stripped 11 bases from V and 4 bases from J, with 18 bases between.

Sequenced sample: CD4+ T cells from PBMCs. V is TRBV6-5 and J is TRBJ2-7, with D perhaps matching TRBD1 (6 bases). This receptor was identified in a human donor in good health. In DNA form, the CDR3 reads TGTGCCTCCTCTCAGGGGCAGATTTACGAGCAGTACTTC. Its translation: CASSQGQIYEQYF.